One sample yielded the 2 T cell receptor beta chains listed below, sequenced in a study of glioma-infiltrating T cells. Amplification of TCR alpha and beta CDR3 regions from RNA used iRepertoire nested multiplex PCR. TCRdb re-derived calls from the multiplex PCR reads in MiXCR, one entry per CDR3 protein. The sample consists of approximately 12,000 distinct CDR3 sequences, more than 25% of them appearing once. The sample consisted of glioma tissue, nonneoplastic brain tissue, or PBMCs (not recorded which). These TCRs come from a human donor with low-grade glioma or glioblastoma, undergoing nonglioma brain surgery, or in good health (not recorded which).

This clonotype was counted a few times. A much larger clone differs from this one at a single base, so this may be a read error. This rearrangement joins TRBV15 to TRBJ2-1; 7 bases line up with TRBD2. CDR1 is LNHNV, CDR2 YYDKDF, per germline (reference sequence). This CDR3 comprises 15 residues. As DNA, the CDR3 is TGTGCCGCCAGCAGAGTGACGGGAGGTGTGAATGAGCAGTTCTTC. Protein product: CAASRVTGGVNEQFF.

This clonotype showed up many times. V usage is TRBV7-9 and J usage is TRBJ2-7; TRBD2 matches 13 bases. Germline V gene sequence: CDR1 SEHNR, CDR2 FQNEAQ (reference sequence). CDR3 length: 16 residues. The ends lost 5 bases at V and 7 bases at J; junction bases unmatched: 11. CDR3 in DNA: TGTGCCAGCAGCCCAACTAGCGGGAGGGCCCACGGAGAGCAGTACTTC. Amino acids: CASSPTSGRAHGEQYF. The variable domain in full, with the rest retrieved from reference TRBV7-9 and TRBJ2-7, is DTGVSQNPRHKITKRGQNVTFRCDPISEHNRLYWYRQTLGQGPEFLTYFQNEAQLEKSRLLSDRFSAERPKGSFSTLEIQRTEQGDSAMYLCASSPTSGRAHGEQYFGPGTRLTVT.